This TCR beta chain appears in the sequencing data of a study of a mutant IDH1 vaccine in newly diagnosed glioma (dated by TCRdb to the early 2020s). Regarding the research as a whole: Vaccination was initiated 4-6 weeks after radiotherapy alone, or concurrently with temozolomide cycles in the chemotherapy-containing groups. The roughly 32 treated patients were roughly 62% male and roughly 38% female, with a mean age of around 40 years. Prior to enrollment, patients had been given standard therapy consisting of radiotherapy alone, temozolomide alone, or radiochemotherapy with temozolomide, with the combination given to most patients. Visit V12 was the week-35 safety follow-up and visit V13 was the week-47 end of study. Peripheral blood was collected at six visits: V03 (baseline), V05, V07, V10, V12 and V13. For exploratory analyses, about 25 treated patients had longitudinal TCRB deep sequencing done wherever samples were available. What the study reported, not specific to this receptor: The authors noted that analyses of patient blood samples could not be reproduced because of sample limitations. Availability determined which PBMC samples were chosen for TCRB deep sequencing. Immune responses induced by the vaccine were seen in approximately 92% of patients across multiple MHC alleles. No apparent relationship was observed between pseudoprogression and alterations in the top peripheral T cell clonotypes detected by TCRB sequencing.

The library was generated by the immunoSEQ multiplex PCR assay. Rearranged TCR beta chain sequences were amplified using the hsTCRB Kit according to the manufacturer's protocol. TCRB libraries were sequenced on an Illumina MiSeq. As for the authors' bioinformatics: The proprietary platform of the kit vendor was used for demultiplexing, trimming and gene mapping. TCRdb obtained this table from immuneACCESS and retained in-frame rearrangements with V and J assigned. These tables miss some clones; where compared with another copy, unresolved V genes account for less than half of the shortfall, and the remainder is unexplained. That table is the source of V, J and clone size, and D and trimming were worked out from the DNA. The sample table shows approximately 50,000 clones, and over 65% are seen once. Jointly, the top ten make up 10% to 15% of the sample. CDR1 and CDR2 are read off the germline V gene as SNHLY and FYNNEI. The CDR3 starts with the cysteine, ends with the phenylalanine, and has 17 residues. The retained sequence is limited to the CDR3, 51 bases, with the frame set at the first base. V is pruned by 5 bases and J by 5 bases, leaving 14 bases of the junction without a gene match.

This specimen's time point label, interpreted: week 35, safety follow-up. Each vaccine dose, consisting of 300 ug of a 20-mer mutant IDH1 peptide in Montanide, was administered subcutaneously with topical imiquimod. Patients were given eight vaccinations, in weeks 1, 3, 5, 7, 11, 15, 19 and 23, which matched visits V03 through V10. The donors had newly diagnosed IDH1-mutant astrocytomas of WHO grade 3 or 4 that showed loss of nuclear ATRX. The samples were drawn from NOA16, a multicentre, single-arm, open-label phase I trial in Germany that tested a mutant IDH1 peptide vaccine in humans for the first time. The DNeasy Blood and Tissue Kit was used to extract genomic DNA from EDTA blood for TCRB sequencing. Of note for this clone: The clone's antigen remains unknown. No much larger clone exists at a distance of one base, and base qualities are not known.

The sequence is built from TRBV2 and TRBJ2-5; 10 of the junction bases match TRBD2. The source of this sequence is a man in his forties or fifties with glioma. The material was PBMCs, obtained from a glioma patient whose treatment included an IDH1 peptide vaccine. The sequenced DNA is TGTGCCAGCAGTCTAACCTCTAGCGGGAGAGGTTGGGAGACCCAGTACTTC. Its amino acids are CASSLTSSGRGWETQYF.